This TCR beta chain came from a study of shared clonotypes between healthy human individuals. Notes on this clone: Its antigen is unidentified.

Naive-designated CD8 cells lacked CD45RO, were positively enriched for CCR7, and omitted terminally differentiated effector memory CD45RA+ cells. As handled by the study authors: Filtering differed, since immunoSEQ gave only junction sequences and no quality scores. Profiled with immunoSEQ multiplex PCR; TCRdb holds only in-frame clones, not every one. The D gene and trimming were derived from the DNA, and the V and J assignments and clone size from that table. The sample has about 2 million clones, about 94% seen once. Germline V gene lookup returns CDR1 SEHNR and CDR2 FQNEAQ (reference sequence). V was pared by 3 bases and J by 3 bases, with 6 bases between. The CDR3 is made up of 12 amino acids. Overall study findings and caveats: Few donors limited the genetic and exposure-history diversity represented. Naive CD4 clonotypes overlapped across a handful of donors at around 4.8%.

This chain links TRBV7-9 with TRBJ2-7; D call uncertain. This sequence originates from a young man in good health. The specimen sequenced was naive CD8+ T cells sorted from blood. CDR3 protein: CASSFWDYEQYF. CDR3 nucleotide sequence: TGTGCCAGCAGCTTTTGGGACTACGAGCAGTACTTC.